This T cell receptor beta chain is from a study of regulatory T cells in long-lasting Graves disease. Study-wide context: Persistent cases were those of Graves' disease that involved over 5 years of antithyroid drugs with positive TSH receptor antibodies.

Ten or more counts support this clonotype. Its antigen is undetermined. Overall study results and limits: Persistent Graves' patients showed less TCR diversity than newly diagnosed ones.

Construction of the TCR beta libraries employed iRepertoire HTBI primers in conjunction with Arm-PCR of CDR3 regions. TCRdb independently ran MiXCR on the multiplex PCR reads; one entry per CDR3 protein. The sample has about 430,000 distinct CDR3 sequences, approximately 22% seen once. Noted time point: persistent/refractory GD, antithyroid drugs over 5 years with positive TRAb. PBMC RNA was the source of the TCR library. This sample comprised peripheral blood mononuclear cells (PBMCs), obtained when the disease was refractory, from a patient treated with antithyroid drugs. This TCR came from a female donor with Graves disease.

CDR3 loop: CASRALGTGPYGYTF. CDR3 nucleotide sequence: TGTGCCAGCAGGGCCCTCGGGACAGGACCCTATGGCTACACCTTC. The chain employs TRBV27 and TRBJ1-2; 8 bases fit TRBD1. CDR1 is MNHEY and CDR2 is SMNVEV in the germline V gene (reference sequence). V shed 6 bases, J shed 4 bases, and the junction held 10 bases outside the gene matches. The CDR3 contains 15 residues.